Shown below are 24 T cell receptor beta chains from a single sample sequenced in a study of post-analysis software for immune sequencing data. Overall study findings and caveats: Five TRBV segments occurring more often in patients than controls included TRBV5-6, TRBV5-1 and TRBV20-1.

Unique molecular identifiers had been added to the TCR beta cDNA libraries. TCRdb re-analysed the PCR reads in MiXCR, keeping a single row per CDR3 protein. Of 430,000 or so distinct CDR3 sequences in the sample, approximately 38% were seen once. These receptors lack a known antigen. The sample consisted of blood. Source of these receptors: a girl aged 2 to 10 with multiple sclerosis.

The gene calls are TRBV28 and TRBJ1-2, with TRBD1 matching over 7 bases. The length of the CDR3 is 12 residues. Germline values: CDR1 MDHEN, CDR2 SYDVKM. Unmatched junction bases numbered 5, after V lost 8 bases and J lost 5 bases. CDR3 sequence: CASEDRLYGYTF. In DNA form, the CDR3 reads TGTGCCAGCGAGGACAGGCTGTATGGCTACACCTTC.

The chain uses TRBV5-1 and TRBJ1-2; the match to TRBD1 covers 9 bases. The trim removed 9 bases at V and 7 bases at J, leaving 13 bases unmatched. The CDR3 is 14 residues long. Germline-derived CDR1 and CDR2 are SGHRS and YFSETQ. CDR3 residues: CATTKTGGIGGYTF. The CDR3, as DNA: TGCGCCACCACGAAGACAGGGGGTATCGGTGGCTACACCTTC.

This clonotype has a handful of counts. The V call is TRBV20-1, the J call TRBJ2-1; 7 positions match TRBD2. With V trimmed by 3 bases and J by 5 bases, 10 bases remained unmatched. The CDR3 is 15 amino acids. Germline V gives CDR1 DFQATT, CDR2 SNEGSKA (reference sequence). The CDR3 sequence: CSASRAGTNDNEQFF. CDR3 DNA: TGCAGTGCTAGTCGAGCGGGAACCAATGACAATGAGCAGTTCTTC.

In this sample, this clonotype turned up a few times. The chain joins TRBV7-9 to TRBJ2-6; no definite D call. Trimming shortened V by 0 bases and J by 1 base, and 7 bases separated the two germline ends. The CDR3 is 16 amino acids. Looked up from germline, CDR1 is SEHNR and CDR2 is FQNEAQ (reference sequence). For the CDR3, the DNA is TGTGCCAGCAGCTTAGCGTTCGGGTCTGGGGCCAACGTCCTGACTTTC. Protein product: CASSLAFGSGANVLTF.

Concerning this clonotype: One base away lies a much larger clone, so this may be a sequencing read error. The chain combines TRBV28 with TRBJ2-1; 8 bases are shared with TRBD2. TRBJ2-7 matches the DNA end more closely, so the J call is doubtful. Germline CDR1 MDHEN, CDR2 SYDVKM. This CDR3 has 15 residues. CDR3 in amino acids: CASSLPGLVYNEQYF. CDR3 in DNA: TGTGCCAGCAGTCTACCGGGACTAGTCTACAATGAGCAGTACTTC.

On this clonotype itself: The conserved closing phenylalanine or tryptophan is absent in this CDR3, likely reflecting a read error. The rearrangement links TRBV18 to TRBJ2-7; possible D gene TRBD2, 5 bases. Germline CDR1 is KGHSH and CDR2 is LQKENI. V gave up 2 bases and J gave up 4 bases, with 15 bases separating them. The CDR3 is 15 residues long. CDR3 region: CASSPTRTGGYEQYC. The CDR3 coding sequence is TGTGCCAGCTCACCAACACGGACTGGTGGGTACGAGCAGTACTGC.

In its sample, this clonotype was seen a few times. V and J are TRBV7-2 and TRBJ2-1; the match to TRBD1 covers 7 bases. The CDR3 has 13 amino acids. Germline CDR1 is SGHTA and CDR2 is FQGNSA. V shed 5 bases and J 4 bases; nucleotides not matched to a gene: 2. The CDR3, as DNA: TGTGCCAGCAGCGGGACAGTTTACAATGAGCAGTTCTTC. This sequence encodes CASSGTVYNEQFF.

This clonotype occurred a few times. The chain uses TRBV27 and TRBJ2-7; 7 bases are shared with TRBD1. V shed 5 bases, J shed 3 bases, and the junction held 7 bases outside the gene matches. Germline CDR1 is MNHEY and CDR2 is SMNVEV (reference sequence). The CDR3 covers 14 residues. DNA for the CDR3: TGTGCCAGCAGTCCTCAGGGGGACCTCTACGAGCAGTACTTC. This gives the protein CASSPQGDLYEQYF.

This chain uses TRBV20-1 with TRBJ2-3; D is possibly TRBD2 (6 bases). V shed 4 bases and J shed 5 bases, with 16 bases lying between them. The length of the CDR3 is 14 residues. Looked up from germline, CDR1 is DFQATT and CDR2 is SNEGSKA (reference sequence). The CDR3 DNA follows: TGCAGTGCTAATCGGCTCGGCGGGATAGATACGCAGTATTTT. Protein sequence: CSANRLGGIDTQYF.

This clonotype has a handful of counts. The chain combines TRBV28 with TRBJ1-5; D remains unclear. Deletions cut 3 bases from V and 7 bases from J, with 10 bases between. Germline values: CDR1 MDHEN, CDR2 SYDVKM. This CDR3 contains 13 residues. CDR3 nucleotides: TGTGCCAGCAGTTTCTTCGGAGGACAGCCCCAGCATTTT. The encoded protein is CASSFFGGQPQHF.

This clonotype appeared many times. This chain uses TRBV20-1 with TRBJ2-1; TRBD2 matches 7 bases. Per the germline V gene, CDR1 is DFQATT and CDR2 is SNEGSKA (reference sequence). The CDR3 totals 15 residues. Losses at the gene ends were 1 base for V and 4 bases for J; bases not matched to a gene: 7. The CDR3 bases are TGCAGTGCTAGAGGCGGGAGTGGGATATACAATGAGCAGTTCTTC. Translation: CSARGGSGIYNEQFF.

The V call is TRBV28, the J call TRBJ2-5; D remains ambiguous. The CDR3 runs 13 residues. V gave up 6 bases and J gave up 1 base, with 9 bases separating them. CDR1 and CDR2 from the germline V gene are MDHEN and SYDVKM. The DNA for the CDR3 is TGTGCCAGCAGCCGCGTTAGCCAAGAGACCCAGTACTTC. Translated, it gives CASSRVSQETQYF.

This chain links TRBV7-2 with TRBJ2-3; no reliable D call. Germline loops: CDR1 SGHTA, CDR2 FQGNSA. The CDR3 has 14 residues. V was trimmed by 3 bases and J by 4 bases, leaving 11 bases between them. The DNA of the CDR3 is TGTGCCAGCAGCTTTGCGCCTAGGGCAGATACGCAGTATTTT. Amino acid sequence: CASSFAPRADTQYF. Complete variable domain (other parts from reference TRBV7-2 and TRBJ2-3): GAGVSQSPSNKVTEKGKDVELRCDPISGHTALYWYRQSLGQGLEFLIYFQGNSAPDKSGLPSDRFSAERTGGSVSTLTIQRTQQEDSAVYLCASSFAPRADTQYFGPGTRLTVL.

The chain employs TRBV7-9 and TRBJ2-1, with D uncertain. The V gene's germline CDR1 is SEHNR and CDR2 FQNEAQ (reference sequence). The CDR3 contains 16 residues. Trimming removed 4 bases at V and 0 bases at J, with 13 bases between. The DNA of the CDR3 is TGTGCCAGCAGCTCCCCAACTCGAAGCTCCTACAATGAGCAGTTCTTC. Encoded protein: CASSSPTRSSYNEQFF.

This clonotype was seen a few times. The V call is TRBV7-2, the J call TRBJ2-1; 9 positions agree with TRBD2. V trimming: 5 bases; J trimming: 6 bases; junction bases outside the gene matches: 11. Germline-derived CDR1 and CDR2 are SGHTA and FQGNSA. CDR3 length equals 16 residues. The CDR3 is CASSTRTSAIFNEQFF. In DNA form, the CDR3 reads TGTGCCAGCAGCACCAGGACTAGCGCAATTTTCAATGAGCAGTTCTTC.

The genes are TRBV27 and TRBJ2-7; TRBD2 matches 13 bases. The J segment lost 10 bases and the V segment lost 8 bases, leaving 23 bases of the junction unmatched. Germline CDR1 reads MNHEY; CDR2 reads SMNVEV (reference sequence). CDR3 size: 18 residues. The CDR3, as DNA: TGTGCCAGCGGTGCCGGACTAGCGGGAGCCACCCAAGTTGGGGCCCAGTACTTC. Its protein product is CASGAGLAGATQVGAQYF.

Of note for this clonotype: At one end the junction does not follow the germline gene, possibly because of a read error. J is TRBJ2-1 and V is TRBV7-7, with TRBD1 identical over 8 bases. The CDR3 runs to 19 residues. Germline loops: CDR1 SSHAT, CDR2 FNYEAQ (reference sequence). CDR3 sequence reads: CASSSGGLTKPYTYNERFF. CDR3 bases: TGTGCTAGCAGCTCAGGGGGCTTGACTAAGCCTTATACCTACAATGAGCGGTTCTTC. The whole variable domain, filled in from reference TRBV7-7 and TRBJ2-1, reads GAGVSQSPRYKVTKRGQDVTLRCDPISSHATLYWYQQALGQGPEFLTYFNYEAQPDKSGLPSDRFSAERPEGSISTLTIQRTEQRDSAMYRCASSSGGLTKPYTYNERFFGPGTRLTVL.

The CDR3 DNA is TGTGCCAGCAGCTTGGAAGGGGTCCTGTACCAAGAGACCCAGTTCTTC. Translation: CASSLEGVLYQETQFF. The V call is TRBV5-6, the J call TRBJ2-1; perhaps TRBD1 as D (5 bases). Germline lookup yields CDR1 SGHDT and CDR2 YYEEEE. Trimming removed 0 bases from V and 13 bases from J, with 23 bases in between. This CDR3 is built from 16 residues.

The chain combines TRBV4-1 with TRBJ2-3; 8 bases line up with TRBD2. With V trimmed by 0 bases and J by 3 bases, 11 bases remained unmatched. This CDR3 region has 18 residues. Germline V CDR1 and CDR2: MGHRA, YSYEKL. The CDR3 coding sequence is TGCGCCAGCAGCCAAGATCAAGTTAGCGGGATCTCGACAGATACGCAGTATTTT. This codes for CASSQDQVSGISTDTQYF.

This chain uses TRBV20-1 with TRBJ1-5, with D perhaps TRBD1 (6 bases). The ends were cut back, 6 bases at V and 4 bases at J, with 16 bases in the middle. Germline values: CDR1 DFQATT, CDR2 SNEGSKA (reference sequence). This CDR3 contains 14 residues. The CDR3 nucleotides read TGCAGTGCAACCACAGGGAAATGGAATCAGCCCCAGCATTTT. This translates into CSATTGKWNQPQHF.

This clonotype was detected only once. This chain's CDR3 is CASSLGTGDTEAFF. CDR3 in DNA: TGCGCCAGCAGCTTAGGGACGGGGGACACTGAAGCTTTCTTT. This chain joins TRBV5-1 and TRBJ1-1, with D possibly TRBD1 on 5 matching bases. This CDR3 contains 14 residues. Per the germline V gene, CDR1 is SGHRS and CDR2 is YFSETQ. V shed 2 bases and J shed 3 bases, with 11 bases lying between them.

V gene TRBV20-1 combines with J gene TRBJ2-5; D remains ambiguous. V was clipped by 0 bases and J by 5 bases, with 16 bases between them. The germline V gene has CDR1 DFQATT and CDR2 SNEGSKA (reference sequence). This CDR3 contains 15 residues. The CDR3 spells CSAREKLTRWETQYF. The CDR3 DNA is TGCAGTGCTAGAGAGAAGCTAACCCGGTGGGAGACCCAGTACTTC.

This chain links TRBV28 with TRBJ2-7; weak D call: TRBD1 (6 bases). This CDR3 region has 13 residues. Trimming stripped 5 bases from V and 5 bases from J, with 13 bases between. The germline CDR1 and CDR2 sequences are MDHEN and SYDVKM. CDR3 DNA sequence: TGTGCCAGCAGTCCGACAGGTAGCGACGAGCAGTACTTC. Protein product: CASSPTGSDEQYF. Looking up the rest from reference TRBV28 and TRBJ2-7 gives the full variable domain: DVKVTQSSRYLVKRTGEKVFLECVQDMDHENMFWYRQDPGLGLRLIYFSYDVKMKEKGDIPEGYSVSREKKERFSLILESASTNQTSMYLCASSPTGSDEQYFGPGTRLTVT.

The chain is built from TRBV7-9 and TRBJ2-7; 8 bases are a match to TRBD1. CDR1 and CDR2 from the germline V gene are SEHNR and FQNEAQ (reference sequence). The CDR3 has 14 residues. The V gene end was trimmed by 1 base and the J gene end by 4 bases; junction bases not matched to a gene: 3. CDR3 DNA: TGTGCCAGCAGCTTAGGGGACAGGAGATACGAGCAGTACTTC. Amino acids: CASSLGDRRYEQYF.